This T cell receptor (beta chain) derives from a study of control samples from healthy donors and cancer patients. TCRdb's table, derived via immunoSEQ multiplex PCR, lists solely in-frame clones and lacks some. This sample carries 80,000 to 100,000 clones, just over 85% of them seen once, and the ten largest clones take 13% to 15%. The V segment lost 0 bases and the J segment 0 bases; nucleotides outside the gene matches: 8. CDR3 length equals 18 residues. Germline V CDR1 and CDR2: LGHNT, FRNRAP. The chain uses TRBV12-5 and TRBJ2-5; 9 bases map to TRBD2. Input material: blood. The TCR comes from a man younger than 45 in good health. CDR3 bases: TGTGCTAGTGGTTTGGTACAGGTGGTAGCGGGGGACCAAGAGACCCAGTACTTC. This encodes CASGLVQVVAGDQETQYF.